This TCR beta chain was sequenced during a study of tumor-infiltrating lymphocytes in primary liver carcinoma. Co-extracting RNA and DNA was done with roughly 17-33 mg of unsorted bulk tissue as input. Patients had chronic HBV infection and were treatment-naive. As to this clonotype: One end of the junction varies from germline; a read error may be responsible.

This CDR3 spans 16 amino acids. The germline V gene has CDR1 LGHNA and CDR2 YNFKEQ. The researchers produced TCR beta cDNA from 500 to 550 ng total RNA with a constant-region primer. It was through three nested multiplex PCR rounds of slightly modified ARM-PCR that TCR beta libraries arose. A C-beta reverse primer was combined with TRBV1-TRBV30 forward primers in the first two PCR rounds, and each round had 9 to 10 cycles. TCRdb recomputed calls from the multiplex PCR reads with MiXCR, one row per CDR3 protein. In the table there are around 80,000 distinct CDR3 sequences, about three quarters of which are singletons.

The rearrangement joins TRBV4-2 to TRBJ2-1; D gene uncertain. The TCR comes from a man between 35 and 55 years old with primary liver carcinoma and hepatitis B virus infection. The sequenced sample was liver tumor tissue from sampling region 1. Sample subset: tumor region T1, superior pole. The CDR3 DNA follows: TGTGCCAACAGCCCGTCTAGTGGGATCTCCTACAATGAGCAGTTCTTC. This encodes CANSPSSGISYNEQFF.